This passage covers 29 T cell receptor beta chains from one sample sequenced in a study of cytomegalovirus exposure and HLA in healthy donors. 13 Jbeta primers and 60 Vbeta primers were used for the PCR. Assay used: immunoSEQ multiplex PCR; TCRdb lists only in-frame clones, some missing. The table has about 97,000 clones, roughly 70% seen once. The sample comprised PBMCs. The receptors derive from a man aged 50 or older in good health and CMV-seronegative.

The rearrangement uses TRBV7-2 and TRBJ2-5; 11 bases match TRBD2. The J call is uncertain, as TRBJ2-7 better fits the DNA end. The CDR3 covers 15 residues. In germline, CDR1 is SGHTA, CDR2 FQGNSA. The DNA of the CDR3 is TGTGCCAGCAGCATTACTAGCGGGAGTTACTACGAGCAGTACTTC. This translates into CASSITSGSYYEQYF.

The chain is built from TRBV19 and TRBJ1-5; D is uncertain. The CDR3 totals 16 residues. CDR1 and CDR2 (germline): LNHDA, SQIVND (reference sequence). V was clipped by 5 bases and J by 2 bases, with 16 bases between them. The CDR3 reads CASSLHLWSGNQPQHF. The CDR3 nucleotides read TGTGCCAGTAGTCTCCATTTATGGAGTGGCAATCAGCCCCAGCATTTT.

The rearrangement links TRBV7-2 to TRBJ2-3, with 7 bases matching TRBD1. CDR1 is SGHTA, CDR2 FQGNSA, per germline. The CDR3 spans 14 residues. The J segment lost 6 bases and the V segment lost 5 bases, leaving 8 bases of the junction unmatched. The CDR3 here is CASSRDRGTDTQYF. The CDR3 coding sequence is TGTGCCAGCAGCAGGGACAGAGGTACGGATACGCAGTATTTT.

The gene calls are TRBV11-2 and TRBJ1-6, with 9 bases aligning to TRBD1. There are 14 residues in the CDR3. V was pared by 8 bases and J by 9 bases, with 8 bases of the junction left unmatched. Germline CDR1 reads SGHAT; CDR2 reads FQNNGV. The CDR3 bases are TGTGCCAGCGGCTGGGACAGGGCTGCTTCACCCCTCCACTTT. Translated, it gives CASGWDRAASPLHF.

This clone was seen a few times. The gene calls are TRBV5-6 and TRBJ1-1; TRBD1 agrees at 8 bases. Germline V gene data show CDR1 as SGHDT and CDR2 as YYEEEE. Unmatched junction bases numbered 5, after V lost 6 bases and J lost 1 base. This CDR3 has 14 residues. The CDR3 protein is CASTRTGKNTEAFF. DNA for the CDR3: TGTGCCAGCACCAGGACAGGGAAGAACACTGAAGCTTTCTTT.

This chain joins TRBV5-1 and TRBJ2-7, with D perhaps TRBD2 (6 bases). Germline V gene sequence: CDR1 SGHRS, CDR2 YFSETQ. V dropped 0 bases and J dropped 3 bases, with 13 bases sitting between them. This CDR3 spans 15 amino acids. The CDR3: CASSLGFQGGYEQYF. For the CDR3, the DNA is TGCGCCAGCAGCTTGGGATTTCAGGGAGGCTACGAGCAGTACTTC.

This clone has just a few counts. The CDR3 coding sequence is TGCGCCAGCAGCCAAGATCTAGCGGGAGGGCTCGAGCAGTTCTTC. This gives the protein CASSQDLAGGLEQFF. The genes are TRBV4-3 and TRBJ2-1; 12 bases line up with TRBD2. This CDR3 has 15 amino acids. Germline V gives CDR1 LGHNA, CDR2 YSLEER. V gave up 0 bases and J gave up 10 bases; unmatched junction bases: 4.

For this clone: Compared with germline, one end of the junction differs, possibly owing to a read error. The genes are TRBV29-1 and TRBJ2-2; the match to TRBD2 covers 13 bases. This CDR3 is 15 amino acids long. The germline CDR1 and CDR2 sequences are SQVTM and ANQGSEA. The CDR3: CGVYWTSGSGGELFF. The CDR3 DNA reads TGCGGCGTTTATTGGACTAGCGGGAGTGGAGGGGAGCTGTTTTTT.

V usage is TRBV15 and J usage is TRBJ2-5, with a tentative D call TRBD1 (6 bases). CDR1 is LNHNV and CDR2 is YYDKDF in the germline V gene (reference sequence). V dropped 0 bases and J dropped 5 bases, with 10 bases sitting between them. CDR3 length: 14 residues. CDR3 bases: TGTGCCACCAGCAGAGATTGGGGGCGGGAGACCCAGTACTTC. Protein sequence: CATSRDWGRETQYF.

The chain links TRBV11-2 to TRBJ1-4; D is perhaps TRBD1 (6 bases). This CDR3 region has 14 residues. Germline assignment: CDR1 SGHAT and CDR2 FQNNGV. Trimming left V 3 bases short and J 8 bases short, with 13 bases between. DNA for the CDR3: TGTGCCAGCAGCTTGTTGGGGGCTGGGGAAAAACTGTTTTTT. Protein sequence: CASSLLGAGEKLFF.

The rearrangement joins TRBV2 to TRBJ2-2, with 8 bases aligning to TRBD2. Germline V gene data show CDR1 as SNHLY and CDR2 as FYNNEI. V lost 4 bases to trimming and J lost 6 bases; unmatched junction nucleotides: 10. The CDR3 runs to 16 residues. The CDR3 is CASSVRGGLRAGELFF. As DNA, the CDR3 is TGTGCCAGCAGTGTTCGCGGGGGGCTCCGGGCCGGGGAGCTGTTTTTT.

This clone occurred a few times. V and J are TRBV19 and TRBJ2-7; 8 bases fit TRBD1. J was trimmed by 5 bases and V by 8 bases; bases with no gene match: 8. Per germline, CDR1 LNHDA and CDR2 SQIVND (reference sequence). The CDR3 consists of 13 residues. For the CDR3, the DNA is TGTGCCAGTGCATCAGACAGGGGCCACGAGCAGTACTTC. It is translated as CASASDRGHEQYF. Drawing the rest from reference TRBV19 and TRBJ2-7, the complete variable domain is DGGITQSPKYLFRKEGQNVTLSCEQNLNHDAMYWYRQDPGQGLRLIYYSQIVNDFQKGDIAEGYSVSREKKESFPLTVTSAQKNPTAFYLCASASDRGHEQYFGPGTRLTVT.

Notes on this clone: The identical CDR3 is also encoded by other nucleotide sequences in the sample. The chain recombines TRBV5-4 with TRBJ2-1; 7 nucleotides agree with TRBD2. The CDR3 is made up of 15 amino acids. The germline gives CDR1 SGHNT, CDR2 YYREEE (reference sequence). V lost 0 bases, J lost 10 bases, and 10 bases stayed unmatched. CDR3 DNA sequence: TGTGCCAGCAGCTTGGCAGGTCGGGAGGCCTCCGAGCAGTTCTTC. It specifies CASSLAGREASEQFF.

This chain joins TRBV21-1 and TRBJ2-7; TRBD2 is the table's D call, not checked against the DNA. TRBV21-1 is given as a pseudogene. The CDR3 covers 14 residues. CDR3 sequence reads: CASSLGLASYEQYF. The DNA of the CDR3 is TGTGCCAGCAGCTTAGGACTAGCGTCCTACGAGCAGTACTTC.

By its share, this clone is medium-sized. The V call is TRBV5-6, the J call TRBJ2-7, with 11 bases that match TRBD1. V shed 4 bases, J shed 4 bases, and the junction held 7 bases outside the gene matches. Germline values: CDR1 SGHDT, CDR2 YYEEEE. The CDR3 is 15 amino acids. In DNA form, the CDR3 reads TGTGCCAGCAGCAGGACAGGGGGCTTATCTTACGAGCAGTACTTC. Translated, it gives CASSRTGGLSYEQYF.

The chain employs TRBV28 and TRBJ2-1, with TRBD2 identical over 10 bases. The CDR3 sequence is 13 residues long. Germline loops: CDR1 MDHEN, CDR2 SYDVKM. V lost 10 bases, J lost 5 bases, and 5 bases stayed unmatched. CDR3 DNA: TGTGCCACTGGGACTAGCGATGACAATGAGCAGTTCTTC. Its protein is CATGTSDDNEQFF.

The J gene is TRBJ2-3, the V gene TRBV7-3; 8 nucleotides line up with TRBD1. Germline lookup yields CDR1 SGHTA and CDR2 FQGTGA. Unmatched junction bases numbered 1, after V lost 5 bases and J lost 3 bases. The CDR3 contains 13 residues. The CDR3 coding sequence is TGTGCCAGCAGCCGACAGGGGACAGATACGCAGTATTTT. Amino acid sequence: CASSRQGTDTQYF.

This CDR3 reads CASSTLWTGDNEQFF. The CDR3 nucleotides read TGTGCCAGCAGCACCCTTTGGACAGGGGACAATGAGCAGTTCTTC. The J gene is TRBJ2-1, the V gene TRBV9; 9 bases fit TRBD1. The CDR3 is 15 residues long. Germline trimming cut 4 bases from V and 5 bases from J; bases unmatched to any gene: 7. The germline V gene has CDR1 SGDLS and CDR2 YYNGEE. Drawing the rest from reference TRBV9 and TRBJ2-1, the complete variable domain is DSGVTQTPKHLITATGQRVTLRCSPRSGDLSVYWYQQSLDQGLQFLIQYYNGEERAKGNILERFSAQQFPDLHSELNLSSLELGDSALYFCASSTLWTGDNEQFFGPGTRLTVL.

The chain combines TRBV5-6 with TRBJ2-1, with no clear D. Germline CDR1 is SGHDT and CDR2 is YYEEEE. The CDR3 runs to 11 residues. V lost 4 bases to trimming and J lost 7 bases, with 6 bases between them. The CDR3 coding sequence is TGTGCCAGCAGCCTCGGTAATGAGCAGTTCTTC. Its protein product is CASSLGNEQFF. Combining the CDR3 with reference TRBV5-6 and TRBJ2-1 gives the whole variable domain DAGVTQSPTHLIKTRGQQVTLRCSPKSGHDTVSWYQQALGQGPQFIFQYYEEEERQRGNFPDRFSGHQFPNYSSELNVNALLLGDSALYLCASSLGNEQFFGPGTRLTVL.

The rearrangement joins TRBV4-3 to TRBJ2-7, with D hard to call. The CDR3 contains 15 residues. V lost 0 bases to trimming and J lost 1 base, with 10 bases between them. Germline V CDR1 and CDR2: LGHNA, YSLEER. CDR3 coding DNA: TGCGCCAGCAGCCAAGACCGAGACACTTCCTACGAGCAGTACTTC. The encoded protein is CASSQDRDTSYEQYF.

This clone is a singleton in its sample. The chain couples TRBV30 to TRBJ2-1, with D possibly matching TRBD2 (6 bases). The CDR3 has 13 residues. The germline V gene encodes CDR1 GTSNPN and CDR2 SVGIG (reference sequence). V lost 3 bases, J lost 12 bases, and 18 bases lay in between. The CDR3 DNA follows: TGTGCCTGGAGCAATAAAGCCTTTAGCGGGCAGTTCTTC. It codes for CAWSNKAFSGQFF.

This chain links TRBV10-3 with TRBJ1-5, with 8 positions matching TRBD1. V was pared by 2 bases and J by 2 bases, with 5 bases of the junction left unmatched. CDR1 is ENHRY and CDR2 is SYGVKD in the germline V gene. The CDR3 is made up of 16 amino acids. CDR3 amino acids: CAISEQQGVGNQPQHF. The CDR3 nucleotides are TGTGCCATCAGTGAGCAACAGGGGGTGGGCAATCAGCCCCAGCATTTT.

This clone was seen just once. The DNA for the CDR3 is TGTGCCAGCAGTTTATCTACTAGCTGGGTCAATGAGCAGTTCTTC. It yields the protein CASSLSTSWVNEQFF. This chain links TRBV27 with TRBJ2-1; D is perhaps TRBD2 (6 bases). CDR1 MNHEY and CDR2 SMNVEV come from the germline V gene (reference sequence). With 0 bases removed from V and 6 bases from J, the gap between germline ends came to 12 bases. The CDR3 totals 15 residues.

This clone has just one count. V usage is TRBV6-1 and J usage is TRBJ2-5; D is possibly TRBD1 (6 bases). Germline V lookup: CDR1 MNHNS, CDR2 SASEGT. Trimming stripped 6 bases from V and 4 bases from J, with 15 bases between. The CDR3 runs 14 residues. CDR3 nucleotide sequence: TGTGCCAGCAGCAATAGAGGGGGAGTAGAGACCCAGTACTTC. The encoded protein is CASSNRGGVETQYF.

The chain carries TRBV5-6 and TRBJ1-3, with 9 positions matching TRBD1. The trim removed 2 bases at V and 4 bases at J, leaving 10 bases unmatched. Germline V gives CDR1 SGHDT, CDR2 YYEEEE. The CDR3 extends over 17 amino acids. In DNA form, the CDR3 reads TGTGCCAGCAGCTTCGGGACAGGGAAACTTCAGGGAAACACCATATATTTT. It codes for CASSFGTGKLQGNTIYF.

This clone was found a few times. The V call is TRBV6-1, the J call TRBJ1-6, with D maybe TRBD1 (5 bases). The CDR3 contains 14 residues. Germline V gives CDR1 MNHNS, CDR2 SASEGT. Trimming stripped 6 bases from V and 7 bases from J, with 13 bases between. CDR3 sequence reads: CASSGAGLNSPLHF. The CDR3 region has the DNA TGTGCCAGCAGCGGAGCGGGACTGAATTCACCCCTCCACTTT.

The CDR3 loop reads CASSYARGATNEKLFF. CDR3 nucleotide sequence: TGTGCCAGCAGTTACGCCCGAGGAGCAACTAATGAAAAACTGTTTTTT. V gene TRBV6-5 combines with J gene TRBJ1-4; D remains unclear. Deletions cut 2 bases from V and 0 bases from J, with 10 bases between. Germline V gene data show CDR1 as MNHEY and CDR2 as SVGAGI. CDR3 size: 16 residues.

V is TRBV5-5 and J is TRBJ2-6; maybe TRBD1 (5 bases). CDR1 and CDR2 (germline): SGHKS, YYEKEE (reference sequence). Deletions cut 2 bases from V and 0 bases from J, with 6 bases between. This CDR3 spans 15 amino acids. The CDR3, as DNA: TGTGCCAGCAGCTTTGGGGCCTCTGGGGCCAACGTCCTGACTTTC. It yields the protein CASSFGASGANVLTF.

This chain uses TRBV5-1 with TRBJ2-1; no clear D. Trimming took 1 base from V and 6 from J, leaving 8 bases between them. The CDR3 has 13 amino acids. Germline V gives CDR1 SGHRS, CDR2 YFSETQ. CDR3 DNA sequence: TGCGCCAGCAGCTTGTCCCTTCTCAATGAGCAGTTCTTC. Protein product: CASSLSLLNEQFF.